These 9 T cell receptor beta chains came from one sample sequenced in a study of T cells after yellow fever vaccination. TCRdb reprocessed the 5' RACE reads via MiXCR and lists one record per CDR3 protein. The table has approximately 300,000 distinct CDR3 sequences, 9.5% to 12% seen once. The sequences come from CD4+ T cells sorted from PBMCs, collected 45 days after the yellow fever booster vaccination. The receptors shown here come from a man aged 18-30 years who received the YFV17D yellow fever vaccine.

This clonotype occurred a few times. This sequence joins TRBV7-9 and TRBJ2-4; TRBD2 aligns across 7 bases. Germline V gives CDR1 SEHNR, CDR2 FQNEAQ (reference sequence). This CDR3 has 17 residues. The ends lost 1 base at V and 0 bases at J; junction bases unmatched: 6. The CDR3 nucleotides are TGTGCCAGCAGCTTAGATAGAACGGGGGGAGCCAAAAACATTCAGTACTTC. This encodes CASSLDRTGGAKNIQYF.

This clonotype occurred a few times. The chain recombines TRBV5-4 with TRBJ2-3; the D gene is possibly TRBD1 (5 bases). The CDR3 covers 14 residues. CDR1 and CDR2 (germline): SGHNT, YYREEE (reference sequence). Trimming stripped 1 base from V and 4 bases from J, with 10 bases between. This chain's CDR3 is CASSLQGPADTQYF. DNA for the CDR3: TGTGCCAGCAGCTTGCAGGGTCCCGCAGATACGCAGTATTTT.

This clonotype was seen only a few times. The rearrangement links TRBV5-1 to TRBJ1-1; TRBD1 is a possible D gene (5 bases). This CDR3 has 16 amino acids. Germline V lookup: CDR1 SGHRS, CDR2 YFSETQ. V shed 2 bases and J shed 5 bases, with 19 bases lying between them. In DNA form, the CDR3 reads TGCGCCAGCAGCTTCGGGGCCAGCCCCCAAATGACTGAAGCTTTCTTT. The encoded protein is CASSFGASPQMTEAFF.

Note on this clonotype: The junction departs from germline at one end; a sequencing error may be responsible. The rearrangement uses TRBV2 and TRBJ2-1; weak D call: TRBD2 (5 bases). There are 14 residues in the CDR3. The germline CDR1 and CDR2 sequences are SNHLY and FYNNEI. The CDR3 coding sequence is TGTGCCAGCAGTGAGGCTAGCTCCTACATTGAGCAGTTCTTC. Encoded protein: CASSEASSYIEQFF.

The rearrangement uses TRBV5-5 and TRBJ1-3, with TRBD1 identical over 7 bases. CDR1 is SGHKS, CDR2 YYEKEE, per germline (reference sequence). CDR3 length: 16 amino acids. The V and J ends lost 3 bases and 8 bases, in that order; junction bases with no gene match: 14. The CDR3 coding sequence is TGTGCCAGCAGCTCCGGACAGGACCTGAGGATGTACACCATATATTTT. Its protein is CASSSGQDLRMYTIYF.

In its sample, this clonotype was seen a few times. The CDR3 loop reads CASSRDRLSSGANVLTF. For the CDR3, the DNA is TGTGCCAGCAGCCGGGACAGGCTCTCCTCTGGGGCCAACGTCCTGACTTTC. The J gene is TRBJ2-6, the V gene TRBV4-2; 8 nucleotides line up with TRBD1. CDR3 length: 17 residues. CDR1 is LGHNA and CDR2 is YNFKEQ in the germline V gene. The V and J ends lost 4 bases and 0 bases, in that order; junction bases with no gene match: 5.

The gene calls are TRBV3-1 and TRBJ2-3; D is perhaps TRBD2 (5 bases). Germline V gene sequence: CDR1 LGHDT, CDR2 YNNKEL (reference sequence). The CDR3 extends over 14 amino acids. The V end lost 6 bases, the J end lost 0 bases, and 10 bases lay between the germline ends. The CDR3: CASRLRTSTDTQYF. The CDR3 nucleotides are TGTGCCAGCAGACTTAGGACTAGCACAGATACGCAGTATTTT.

The chain carries TRBV6-5 and TRBJ1-2; no clear D. In germline, CDR1 is MNHEY, CDR2 SVGAGI. Trimming removed 8 bases from V and 0 bases from J, with 10 bases in between. The length of the CDR3 is 13 residues. CDR3 sequence reads: CASRSSANYGYTF. The DNA for the CDR3 is TGTGCCAGCCGTTCATCGGCTAACTATGGCTACACCTTC.

The genes are TRBV7-3 and TRBJ1-2; 9 nucleotides align to TRBD1. Per the germline V gene, CDR1 is SGHTA and CDR2 is FQGTGA. The CDR3 extends over 14 amino acids. The V and J ends lost 4 bases and 7 bases, in that order; junction bases with no gene match: 7. This chain's CDR3 is CASSSGTGLGGYTF. The DNA for the CDR3 is TGTGCCAGCAGCTCAGGGACAGGGTTGGGTGGCTACACCTTC.